Following are 11 T cell receptor beta chains from one sample sequenced in a study of T cells in Graves' hyperthyroidism and ophthalmopathy. Amplified regions were TCR beta CDR3 sequences from RNA transcripts. Using the HTBI primer set, a first-round RT-PCR was run on the TCR CDR3. TCRdb re-called the multiplex PCR reads with MiXCR, one entry per CDR3 protein. This table holds more than 50,000 distinct CDR3 sequences, around half found once. Sequencing was performed on blood. These TCRs come from a woman aged 25-40 years with Graves' ophthalmopathy.

In its sample, this clonotype was seen many times. J is TRBJ2-2 and V is TRBV9; 7 bases line up with TRBD2. Germline V CDR1 and CDR2: SGDLS, YYNGEE. With V trimmed by 0 bases and J by 2 bases, 4 bases remained unmatched. CDR3 length equals 16 residues. The CDR3 nucleotides are TGTGCCAGCAGCGTAGGGGGACTAATAAACACCGGGGAGCTGTTTTTT. It is translated as CASSVGGLINTGELFF.

This clonotype has just a few counts. The rearrangement joins TRBV30 to TRBJ2-1, with a weak D call TRBD2 (5 bases). The CDR3 is 11 amino acids. V lost 4 bases and J 9 bases, leaving 10 bases between the germline ends. The germline V gene has CDR1 GTSNPN and CDR2 SVGIG (reference sequence). The CDR3 bases are TGTGCCTGGAACGGGAATAGTGAGCAGTTCTTC. This codes for CAWNGNSEQFF.

This chain joins TRBV4-1 and TRBJ2-5; 11 positions match TRBD1. The CDR3 runs 15 residues. CDR1 MGHRA and CDR2 YSYEKL come from the germline V gene. The V and J ends lost 4 bases and 6 bases, in that order; junction bases with no gene match: 7. For the CDR3, the DNA is TGCGCCAGCAGCCCGCAGGACAGGGGGCGGAAGACCCAGTACTTC. Translating it yields CASSPQDRGRKTQYF.

The genes are TRBV6-5 and TRBJ2-5; tentatively, D is TRBD1 (5 bases). This CDR3 comprises 12 residues. V was pared by 8 bases and J by 9 bases, with 16 bases between. CDR1 is MNHEY, CDR2 SVGAGI, per germline. CDR3 sequence reads: CASRRQNQPQYF. CDR3 in DNA: TGTGCCAGCCGGAGACAGAATCAGCCCCAGTACTTC.

Points on this clonotype: At one end the junction does not follow the germline gene, possibly because of a read error. The V and J genes are TRBV7-9 and TRBJ1-4, with D uncertain. The CDR3 has 13 residues. The V gene's germline CDR1 is SEHNR and CDR2 FQNEAQ (reference sequence). Here the CDR3 DNA reads TGTGCCAGCAGCCTACCAAATAATGAAAAACTGCTTTTT. Amino acids: CASSLPNNEKLLF.

On this clonotype itself: Here the CDR3 omits its conserved ending phenylalanine or tryptophan, so a read error is the likely source. The limits of the CDR3 on the DNA are not certain, so only TCRdb's listed CDR3 is given. V and J are TRBV7-6 and TRBJ2-5; the table's TRBD2 call for D was not verified on the DNA. Germline V CDR1 and CDR2: SGHVS, FNYEAQ. The CDR3 is 13 amino acids in total, end residues counted. The CDR3 spells CASSPLTGETRYL.

V and J are TRBV15 and TRBJ2-7; D is undetermined. The CDR3 contains 16 residues. The V end lost 3 bases, the J end lost 3 bases, and 18 bases lay between the germline ends. The V gene's germline CDR1 is LNHNV and CDR2 YYDKDF (reference sequence). CDR3 DNA: TGTGCCACCAGCAGCCCCCATTACAGCAGGCACTACGAGCAGTACTTC. Amino acid sequence: CATSSPHYSRHYEQYF.

The chain links TRBV24-1 to TRBJ2-5; 8 bases agree with TRBD1. The CDR3 is 16 residues long. V lost 4 bases and J lost 0; bases outside the gene matches: 6. In germline, CDR1 is KGHDR, CDR2 SFDVKD. The CDR3 DNA follows: TGTGCCACCAGTGACGACAGGGGAAAGGACCAAGAGACCCAGTACTTC. It encodes CATSDDRGKDQETQYF.

On this clonotype: A read error may account for a junction end that differs from germline. CDR3 loop: CASSPGPHSWGNTIHF. The CDR3 region has the DNA TGTGCCAGCAGCCCCGGTCCGCACTCCTGGGGAAACACCATACATTTT. The chain uses TRBV9 and TRBJ1-3; D gene ambiguous. Germline V gene sequence: CDR1 SGDLS, CDR2 YYNGEE. This CDR3 has 16 residues.

The chain links TRBV9 to TRBJ1-6; TRBD1 might be the D (6 bases). There are 20 residues in the CDR3. The germline V gene encodes CDR1 SGDLS and CDR2 YYNGEE. V lost 4 bases to trimming and J lost 4 bases, with 27 bases between them. The CDR3 nucleotides are TGTGCCAGCAGCAAAGATGGGGGCGTTACAGATACGCAGTATAATTCACCCCTCCACTTT. It specifies CASSKDGGVTDTQYNSPLHF.

On this clonotype: Its ends do not fully match the called genes, so a read error is possible. The genes are TRBV5-1 and TRBJ2-1; D call uncertain. Germline V CDR1 and CDR2: SGHRS, YFSETQ. CDR3 length equals 15 residues. CDR3 sequence: CANSLAGPPSNEQFF. Written as DNA, the CDR3 is TGCGCCAACAGCTTGGCTGGCCCACCCTCCAATGAGCAGTTCTTC. Based on the CDR3 plus reference TRBV5-1 and TRBJ2-1, the full variable domain is KAGVTQTPRYLIKTRGQQVTLSCSPISGHRSVSWYQQTPGQGLQFLFEYFSETQRNKGNFPGRFSGRQFSNSRSEMNVSTLELGDSALYLCANSLAGPPSNEQFFGPGTRLTVL.